This T cell receptor beta chain appears in the sequencing data of a study of T cell responses to AZD1222 COVID-19 vaccine. Points from the study as a whole: Only 5 or 6 AZD1222 recipients were seropositive at baseline. Donors skewed white British and female; clonal diversity was possibly underestimated. CD4 TCRs associated with vaccination spanned spike, dominating at 160-218 and 743-854.

Investigators merged groups given second doses at roughly 4 or roughly 12 weeks. The germline gives CDR1 LNHDA, CDR2 SQIVND (reference sequence). There are 17 residues in the CDR3. The V and J ends lost 0 bases and 5 bases respectively, with 17 bases between them. As regards this clone: Its specificity is not known.

This table comes from immunoSEQ multiplex PCR, and its TCRdb copy is limited to in-frame clones, with some not included. The table lists roughly 150,000 clones, about nine tenths of them singletons. This receptor was taken from an adult who received the AZD1222 COVID-19 vaccine. Sequenced here: peripheral blood, sampled 28 days after the second AZD1222 dose. The rearrangement uses TRBV19 and TRBJ2-4, with D maybe TRBD2 (6 bases). The CDR3 reads CASSIDLGGVWQNIQYF. The DNA of the CDR3 is TGTGCCAGTAGTATAGATCTTGGAGGGGTATGGCAAAACATTCAGTACTTC.